These 32 T cell receptor beta chains came from one sample sequenced in a study of blood T cell repertoires in COVID-19. Assay: immunoSEQ multiplex PCR; the TCRdb copy retains only in-frame clones and omits some. This sample carries some 300,000 clones, around 89% of them seen once, and the ten largest clones take approximately 2%. The source material was PBMCs or T cells enriched from blood (not recorded which). The receptor source for this set is a woman aged 55-70 years in a cohort exposed to, infected with or recovered from COVID-19 (not recorded which).

The chain couples TRBV27 to TRBJ1-2; 7 nucleotides agree with TRBD1. The CDR3 totals 14 residues. Germline loops: CDR1 MNHEY, CDR2 SMNVEV (reference sequence). The V segment lost 5 bases and the J segment 3 bases; nucleotides outside the gene matches: 6. The CDR3 loop reads CASSPRTGYYGYTF. For the CDR3, the DNA is TGTGCCAGCAGTCCCAGGACAGGATACTATGGCTACACCTTC.

This chain connects TRBV24-1 to TRBJ2-1; 7 positions agree with TRBD2. The germline V gene encodes CDR1 KGHDR and CDR2 SFDVKD. The trim removed 4 bases at V and 5 bases at J, leaving 7 bases unmatched. The CDR3 totals 15 residues. CDR3 bases: TGTGCCACCAGTGAGGGCGGGAGTGGCAACAATGAGCAGTTCTTC. Translated, it gives CATSEGGSGNNEQFF.

The chain links TRBV5-1 to TRBJ2-1; D might be TRBD1 (5 bases). Germline V lookup: CDR1 SGHRS, CDR2 YFSETQ. The CDR3 length is 14 residues. V lost 4 bases and J 4 bases, leaving 12 bases between the germline ends. The DNA of the CDR3 is TGCGCCAGCAGCCCGACGGACACATACAATGAGCAGTTCTTC. Protein: CASSPTDTYNEQFF.

Concerning this clone: At one boundary the junction diverges from the germline segment, which might be a read error. The chain carries TRBV12-3 or TRBV12-4 and TRBJ1-2; a possible D gene is TRBD1 (6 bases). The CDR3 has 10 residues. The chain's CDR3 is CASSLDRASF. The CDR3 DNA reads as TGTGCCAGCAGTTTAGACAGGGCGAGCTTC.

V and J are TRBV5-1 and TRBJ1-4; D is possibly TRBD1 (5 bases). V was shortened by 0 bases and J by 4 bases, with 13 bases between the two germline ends. Per the germline V gene, CDR1 is SGHRS and CDR2 is YFSETQ. The CDR3 extends over 16 amino acids. The CDR3 bases are TGCGCCAGCAGCTTGGTATCGGGACTGAATAATGAAAAACTGTTTTTT. As protein: CASSLVSGLNNEKLFF. Based on the CDR3 plus reference TRBV5-1 and TRBJ1-4, the full variable domain is KAGVTQTPRYLIKTRGQQVTLSCSPISGHRSVSWYQQTPGQGLQFLFEYFSETQRNKGNFPGRFSGRQFSNSRSEMNVSTLELGDSALYLCASSLVSGLNNEKLFFGSGTQLSVL.

This clone was counted between two and nine times. The chain employs TRBV28 and TRBJ2-1; 7 nucleotides align to TRBD1. CDR3 length: 14 residues. The germline V gene has CDR1 MDHEN and CDR2 SYDVKM. V lost 6 bases and J lost 5; bases outside the gene matches: 7. CDR3 DNA sequence: TGTGCCAGCAGGTTGGGACAGCTAGACAATGAGCAGTTCTTC. Translating gives CASRLGQLDNEQFF. Complete variable domain (other parts from reference TRBV28 and TRBJ2-1): DVKVTQSSRYLVKRTGEKVFLECVQDMDHENMFWYRQDPGLGLRLIYFSYDVKMKEKGDIPEGYSVSREKKERFSLILESASTNQTSMYLCASRLGQLDNEQFFGPGTRLTVL.

The J gene is TRBJ2-3, the V gene TRBV5-1, with 15 bases aligning to TRBD2. This CDR3 spans 18 amino acids. The V gene's germline CDR1 is SGHRS and CDR2 YFSETQ. The trim removed 4 bases at V and 4 bases at J, leaving 10 bases unmatched. The CDR3, as DNA: TGCGCCAGCAGCCAAAGGAGGGGACTAGCGGGAGGTGCAGATACGCAGTATTTT. Translation gives CASSQRRGLAGGADTQYF.

V gene TRBV5-1 combines with J gene TRBJ2-1; possibly TRBD2 for D (6 bases). This CDR3 has 17 amino acids. The germline V gene encodes CDR1 SGHRS and CDR2 YFSETQ. With 3 bases removed from V and 9 bases from J, the gap between germline ends came to 25 bases. CDR3 residues: CASSYRTGLASAGEQFF. DNA for the CDR3: TGCGCCAGCAGCTACAGAACAGGACTGGCTAGCGCTGGTGAGCAGTTCTTC.

The rearrangement joins TRBV5-4 to TRBJ2-1, with a tentative D call TRBD1 (7 bases). Germline-derived CDR1 and CDR2 are SGHNT and YYREEE (reference sequence). The CDR3 is made up of 15 amino acids. Trimming pared 6 bases from V and 0 bases from J, leaving 13 bases between. The CDR3 region is CASNRQGGSYNEQFF. DNA for the CDR3: TGTGCCAGCAACCGACAGGGAGGCTCCTACAATGAGCAGTTCTTC. The full variable domain, in which reference TRBV5-4 and TRBJ2-1 provide the parts outside the CDR3, is ETGVTQSPTHLIKTRGQQVTLRCSSQSGHNTVSWYQQALGQGPQFIFQYYREEENGRGNFPPRFSGLQFPNYSSELNVNALELDDSALYLCASNRQGGSYNEQFFGPGTRLTVL.

This chain connects TRBV7-2 to TRBJ1-2; D is possibly TRBD1 (6 bases). Germline-derived CDR1 and CDR2 are SGHTA and FQGNSA. V lost 1 base and J lost 7, with 13 bases in between. There are 14 residues in the CDR3. The CDR3 bases are TGTGCCAGCAGCTTAGTCGGCAGGGGAAGTGGCTACACCTTC. It yields the protein CASSLVGRGSGYTF.

This clone came up a few times. CDR3 in amino acids: CASRSRRTKTQYF. CDR3 coding DNA: TGTGCCAGCCGTTCACGGAGAACAAAGACCCAGTACTTC. V is TRBV7-8 and J is TRBJ2-5, with unresolved D. Germline CDR1 and CDR2: SGHVS and FQNEAQ. With 8 bases removed from V and 6 bases from J, the gap between germline ends came to 16 bases. The CDR3 runs to 13 residues.

The V and J genes are TRBV7-9 and TRBJ2-7; 7 bases are a match to TRBD1. Trimming cost V 5 bases and J 3 bases; bases outside gene matches: 10. The CDR3 is made up of 15 amino acids. Germline-derived CDR1 and CDR2 are SEHNR and FQNEAQ (reference sequence). The CDR3 here is CASSARTGKDYEQYF. CDR3 nucleotide sequence: TGTGCCAGCAGCGCGAGGACAGGAAAGGACTACGAGCAGTACTTC.

The chain joins TRBV4-1 to TRBJ2-1; 14 bases map to TRBD2. This CDR3 spans 17 amino acids. CDR1 and CDR2 (germline): MGHRA, YSYEKL. V gave up 0 bases and J gave up 7 bases; unmatched junction bases: 5. The CDR3 reads CASSQDLGLAGVNEQFF. CDR3 DNA sequence: TGCGCCAGCAGCCAAGATCTGGGACTAGCGGGAGTAAATGAGCAGTTCTTC.

Concerning this clone: Other DNA sequences in the sample encode the same CDR3. The rearrangement uses TRBV7-9 and TRBJ1-5; 10 nucleotides line up with TRBD1. CDR1 and CDR2 from the germline V gene are SEHNR and FQNEAQ (reference sequence). Unmatched junction bases numbered 3, after V lost 5 bases and J lost 5 bases. This CDR3 is built from 14 residues. In DNA form, the CDR3 reads TGTGCCAGCAGCCGGACAGGGGGGGATCAGCCCCAGCATTTT. It yields the protein CASSRTGGDQPQHF. The entire variable domain, with the rest obtained from reference TRBV7-9 and TRBJ1-5, is as follows: DTGVSQNPRHKITKRGQNVTFRCDPISEHNRLYWYRQTLGQGPEFLTYFQNEAQLEKSRLLSDRFSAERPKGSFSTLEIQRTEQGDSAMYLCASSRTGGDQPQHFGDGTRLSIL.

This chain connects TRBV28 to TRBJ2-7, with 11 bases fitting TRBD1. Trimming took 4 bases from V and 5 from J; bases not matched to a gene: 7. Germline-derived CDR1 and CDR2 are MDHEN and SYDVKM. The length of the CDR3 is 15 residues. In DNA, the CDR3 is TGTGCCAGCAGTTCTCCGGGACAGGGGGACCACGAGCAGTACTTC. Its protein product is CASSSPGQGDHEQYF.

The chain combines TRBV6-5 with TRBJ1-5; TRBD1 might be the D (6 bases). Germline CDR1 and CDR2: MNHEY and SVGAGI. The CDR3 totals 15 residues. V lost 5 bases and J lost 4, with 15 bases in between. DNA for the CDR3: TGTGCCAGCAGTCGTGCAAAAGGACAGAATCAGCCCCAGCATTTT. Translation gives CASSRAKGQNQPQHF.

The rearrangement uses TRBV29-1 and TRBJ1-1, with 12 bases identical to TRBD1. Germline CDR1 SQVTM, CDR2 ANQGSEA. The CDR3 runs to 13 residues. J was trimmed by 5 bases and V by 7 bases; bases with no gene match: 5. DNA for the CDR3: TGCAGCGCGGGGACAGGGGGCGCGACTGAAGCTTTCTTT. Its translation: CSAGTGGATEAFF.

V and J are TRBV5-1 and TRBJ2-7; D not certain. V was cut by 0 bases and J by 1 base, with 5 bases left in between. This CDR3 has 13 residues. Germline CDR1 is SGHRS and CDR2 is YFSETQ. In nucleotides, the CDR3 is TGCGCCAGCAGCTTGGGTCATTCCTACGAGCAGTACTTC. This encodes CASSLGHSYEQYF.

This clone was counted a single time. V gene TRBV19 combines with J gene TRBJ1-3; D is possibly TRBD1 (6 bases). The germline gives CDR1 LNHDA, CDR2 SQIVND (reference sequence). The V end was cut by 10 bases, the J end by 0 bases, with 19 bases between. CDR3 length: 16 amino acids. CDR3 region: CATKQGPQLSGNTIYF. CDR3 DNA: TGTGCCACAAAACAGGGCCCACAACTCTCTGGAAACACCATATATTTT.

The chain employs TRBV15 and TRBJ2-4; possibly TRBD1 for D (6 bases). There are 15 residues in the CDR3. V lost 0 bases and J 0 bases, leaving 6 bases between the germline ends. The germline V gene encodes CDR1 LNHNV and CDR2 YYDKDF (reference sequence). CDR3 sequence: CATSRDRGAKNIQYF. In DNA, the CDR3 is TGTGCCACCAGCAGAGACAGGGGAGCCAAAAACATTCAGTACTTC.

The genes are TRBV12-5 and TRBJ2-2; TRBD1 aligns across 9 bases. Germline V gene data show CDR1 as LGHNT and CDR2 as FRNRAP. The CDR3 contains 15 residues. J gave up 6 bases and V 5 bases, and 7 bases lay outside the gene matches. This CDR3 is CASGPRDRVAGELFF. DNA for the CDR3: TGTGCTAGTGGTCCGCGGGACAGGGTGGCCGGGGAGCTGTTTTTT.

J is TRBJ1-6 and V is TRBV20-1; TRBD1 is a possible D gene (6 bases). The CDR3 is made up of 13 amino acids. In germline, CDR1 is DFQATT, CDR2 SNEGSKA (reference sequence). The germline V and J ends were trimmed by 3 bases and 8 bases, with 11 bases remaining between them. The CDR3 here is CSASSTGDSPLHF. CDR3 bases: TGCAGTGCTAGTTCGACAGGAGATTCACCCCTCCACTTT.

CDR3 DNA sequence: TGTGCCAGCAGCTTAGGCCCAGGGGGCAACGAAAAACTGTTTTTT. This sequence encodes CASSLGPGGNEKLFF. The genes are TRBV13 and TRBJ1-4; 8 nucleotides agree with TRBD1. This CDR3 comprises 15 residues. CDR1 PRHDT and CDR2 FYEKMQ come from the germline V gene (reference sequence). V shed 0 bases, J shed 8 bases, and the junction held 5 bases outside the gene matches.

This rearrangement joins TRBV25-1 to TRBJ2-1; D uncertain. This CDR3 spans 11 amino acids. Per germline, CDR1 MGHDK and CDR2 SYGVNS. V was pared by 8 bases and J by 4 bases, with 6 bases between. The CDR3 region is CASCLYNEQFF. In DNA form, the CDR3 reads TGTGCCAGCTGTCTATACAATGAGCAGTTCTTC.

The genes are TRBV7-9 and TRBJ2-1, with TRBD2 matching over 7 bases. The CDR3 loop spans 13 amino acids. V trimming: 4 bases; J trimming: 8 bases; junction bases outside the gene matches: 5. CDR1 is SEHNR, CDR2 FQNEAQ, per germline (reference sequence). The CDR3 coding sequence is TGTGCCAGCAGCTCTCGACTAGCAGATGAGCAGTTCTTC. The encoded protein is CASSSRLADEQFF.

This clone was found once. This rearrangement joins TRBV9 to TRBJ2-3; no reliable D call. The germline gives CDR1 SGDLS, CDR2 YYNGEE. The CDR3 length is 15 residues. Trimming stripped 0 bases from V and 2 bases from J, with 10 bases between. The CDR3 nucleotides are TGTGCCAGCAGCGTAGAGAGGTTACCCACAGATACGCAGTATTTT. Encoded protein: CASSVERLPTDTQYF.

V usage is TRBV6-5 and J usage is TRBJ2-1; no clear D gene. V shed 2 bases and J shed 6 bases, with 8 bases lying between them. The CDR3 length is 13 residues. Per germline, CDR1 MNHEY and CDR2 SVGAGI. The CDR3 coding sequence is TGTGCCAGCAGTTACCGGAGCCTCAATGAGCAGTTCTTC. This encodes CASSYRSLNEQFF.

This clone appeared once. This chain uses TRBV6-5 with TRBJ2-5, with D possibly being TRBD1 (5 bases). This CDR3 contains 14 residues. CDR1 MNHEY and CDR2 SVGAGI come from the germline V gene. The V and J ends lost 7 bases and 5 bases respectively, with 17 bases between them. The CDR3 DNA follows: TGTGCCAGCAAGGGCAGGGCCTCCATTGAGACCCAGTACTTC. Amino acid sequence: CASKGRASIETQYF.

V and J are TRBV2 and TRBJ1-2; 7 nucleotides match TRBD1. Trimming took 7 bases from V and 6 from J; bases not matched to a gene: 8. The CDR3 is 13 amino acids. CDR1 is SNHLY, CDR2 FYNNEI, per germline. DNA for the CDR3: TGTGCCAGCAACCTGCTCGGGACAGATGGCTACACCTTC. Its protein is CASNLLGTDGYTF. Combining the CDR3 with reference TRBV2 and TRBJ1-2 gives the whole variable domain EPEVTQTPSHQVTQMGQEVILRCVPISNHLYFYWYRQILGQKVEFLVSFYNNEISEKSEIFDDQFSVERPDGSNFTLKIRSTKLEDSAMYFCASNLLGTDGYTFGSGTRLTVV.

The chain employs TRBV19 and TRBJ2-7; 8 positions match TRBD1. The junction had 11 bases not matched to a gene; V was cut back by 7 bases and J by 3 bases. Germline assignment: CDR1 LNHDA and CDR2 SQIVND (reference sequence). This CDR3 has 15 amino acids. CDR3 coding DNA: TGTGCCAGTACCAATACAGGGGGGAATATCTACGAGCAGTACTTC. It is translated as CASTNTGGNIYEQYF.

This rearrangement joins TRBV28 to TRBJ1-6; a possible D gene is TRBD1 (5 bases). CDR3 length equals 15 residues. The V gene lost 8 bases and the J gene lost 0 bases, with 11 bases spanning the gap. Germline CDR1 MDHEN, CDR2 SYDVKM. CDR3 bases: TGTGCCAGCTCCAGGGAAAGCTCCTATAATTCACCCCTCCACTTT. Translation: CASSRESSYNSPLHF.

Here the CDR3 DNA reads TGCGCCAGCAGCCAAGACAGTCTGACTAAGACCTACGAGCAGTACTTC. Its translation: CASSQDSLTKTYEQYF. The J gene is TRBJ2-7, the V gene TRBV4-3, with D maybe TRBD2 (5 bases). V was cut by 0 bases and J by 2 bases, with 14 bases left in between. The CDR3 contains 16 residues. Germline CDR1 is LGHNA and CDR2 is YSLEER.